The 3 T cell receptor beta chains in this list originate from one sample, sequenced in a study of blood T cell repertoires in COVID-19. The assay was immunoSEQ multiplex PCR, and TCRdb's table has in-frame clones only and misses some. The sample lists 200,000 to 250,000 clones, less than 90% occurring once. The sample comprised peripheral blood. The source is a man between 40 and 49 years old with active or convalescent COVID-19.

Points on this clone: An end of the junction does not agree with germline; a read error may underlie this. The J gene is TRBJ2-7, the V gene TRBV11-2; 7 bases match TRBD2. Germline loops: CDR1 SGHAT, CDR2 FQNNGV. The CDR3 sequence is 13 residues long. CDR3 nucleotide sequence: TGTGCCAGCAGCTCCGGGACTACCTACGCGCAGTACTTC. The encoded protein is CASSSGTTYAQYF.

V gene TRBV28 combines with J gene TRBJ2-7, with D maybe TRBD2 (6 bases). CDR1 is MDHEN and CDR2 is SYDVKM in the germline V gene. V was pared by 7 bases and J by 3 bases, with 22 bases between. This CDR3 comprises 16 residues. The CDR3 loop is CASTKRNWGDRYEQYF. The DNA for the CDR3 is TGTGCCAGCACCAAACGTAATTGGGGGGACCGCTACGAGCAGTACTTC.

This clone was seen a handful of times. The V call is TRBV9, the J call TRBJ1-3; a weak D match, TRBD1 (5 bases). Trimming removed 4 bases from V and 0 bases from J, with 20 bases in between. The CDR3 spans 18 residues. Germline V gene sequence: CDR1 SGDLS, CDR2 YYNGEE. CDR3 sequence: CASSPALKTASSGNTIYF. The DNA of the CDR3 is TGTGCCAGCAGCCCCGCATTGAAGACAGCGAGCTCTGGAAACACCATATATTTT.